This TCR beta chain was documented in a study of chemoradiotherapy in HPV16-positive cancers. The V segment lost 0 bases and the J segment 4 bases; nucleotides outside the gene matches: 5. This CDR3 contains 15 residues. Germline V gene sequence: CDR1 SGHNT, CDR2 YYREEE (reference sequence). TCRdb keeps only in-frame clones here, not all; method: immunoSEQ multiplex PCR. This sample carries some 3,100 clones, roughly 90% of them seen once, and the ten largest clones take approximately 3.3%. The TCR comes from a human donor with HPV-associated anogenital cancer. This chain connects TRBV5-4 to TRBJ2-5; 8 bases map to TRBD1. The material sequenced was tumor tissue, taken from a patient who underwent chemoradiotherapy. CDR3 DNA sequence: TGTGCCAGCAGCTTGGCTCAGGGGGCCCGAGAGACCCAGTACTTC. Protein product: CASSLAQGARETQYF. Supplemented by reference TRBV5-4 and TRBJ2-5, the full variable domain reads ETGVTQSPTHLIKTRGQQVTLRCSSQSGHNTVSWYQQALGQGPQFIFQYYREEENGRGNFPPRFSGLQFPNYSSELNVNALELDDSALYLCASSLAQGARETQYFGPGTRLLVL.